The clone carrying this T cell receptor (beta chain) was detected a few times. Germline V gives CDR1 KGHSH, CDR2 LQKENI. The CDR3 spans 17 residues. V gave up 3 bases and J gave up 5 bases; unmatched junction bases: 11. This sample is drawn from a study of blood T cell repertoires in COVID-19. TCRdb's table, derived via immunoSEQ multiplex PCR, lists solely in-frame clones and lacks some. The sample has over 35,000 clones; more than 90% are singletons. The chain recombines TRBV18 with TRBJ1-1, with 11 nucleotides matching TRBD1. This TCR derives from a man between 70 and 80 years old with active COVID-19. Material for sequencing was peripheral blood. Here the CDR3 reads CASSPSRTGGHGTEAFF. CDR3 nucleotides: TGTGCCAGCTCACCGTCTAGGACAGGGGGCCACGGGACTGAAGCTTTCTTT.